A single TCR beta chain is shown here with its context. The antigen is not known. This record comes from a study of glioma-infiltrating T cells after dendritic cell vaccination. For the study at large: Monocyte-derived dendritic cells, cultured less than 8 days with IL-4 and GM-CSF, were pulsed with autologous tumor lysate. Three intradermal dendritic cell vaccine injections were given every two weeks. The study, taken as a whole, reports: Higher TCR clonality did not directly relate to longer survival.

Specified time point: after dendritic cell vaccination, including at tumor progression/relapse. The data were produced by immunoSEQ multiplex PCR, yet TCRdb's version contains in-frame clones alone and is incomplete. The sample lists approximately 92,000 clones; less than 90% were seen once. V lost 1 base and J lost 7; bases outside the gene matches: 5. This CDR3 is 14 amino acids long. CDR1 KGHSH and CDR2 LQKENI come from the germline V gene. The receptor comes from a human donor with glioblastoma. The chain carries TRBV18 and TRBJ1-2; TRBD1 matches 8 bases. Source: blood, taken after dendritic cell vaccination. The DNA for the CDR3 is TGTGCCAGCTCACCACTCCCAGGGGGCGGTGGCTACACCTTC. Its protein product is CASSPLPGGGGYTF. The full variable domain, its missing parts supplied by reference TRBV18 and TRBJ1-2, is NAGVMQNPRHLVRRRGQEARLRCSPMKGHSHVYWYRQLPEEGLKFMVYLQKENIIDESGMPKERFSAEFPKEGPSILRIQQVVRGDSAAYFCASSPLPGGGGYTFGSGTRLTVV.